The entry below describes one T cell receptor (beta chain). This entry belongs to a study of PD-1 blockade in classical Hodgkin lymphoma. Brentuximab vedotin exposure varied, and every patient relapsed after autologous stem cell transplantation. Using immunoSEQ multiplex PCR, the repertoire was profiled, and TCRdb retains in-frame clones only, with some absent. The data show roughly 56,000 clones, more than 75% seen once. The source was peripheral blood mononuclear cells (PBMCs), collected before the second cycle of nivolumab. The receptor comes from a human donor with classical Hodgkin lymphoma.

The CDR3 region has the DNA TGCGCCAGCAGCTTGCAGGGGCCCTATGGCTACACCTTC. Encoded protein: CASSLQGPYGYTF. The V call is TRBV5-1, the J call TRBJ1-2; a possible D gene is TRBD1 (6 bases). Germline V gives CDR1 SGHRS, CDR2 YFSETQ. Trimming cost V 1 base and J 4 bases, with 8 bases left between them. This CDR3 is 13 amino acids long.